Shown below are 5 T cell receptor beta chains from a single sample sequenced in a study of vaccination and CD4 T cells after COVID-19. The treatment here: roughly 10-day PBMC culture with coronavirus spike peptide pools or control peptides (ViraFEST assay). Their cognate antigens are unknown. An Oncomine TCR Beta short-read assay was used to sequence the DNA from cultured CD4+ T cells. TCRdb re-analysed the PCR reads in MiXCR, keeping a single row per CDR3 protein. Of approximately 11,000 distinct CDR3 sequences listed, around a third were seen once; the top ten hold 7.5% to 9%. The specimen was CD4+ T cells from blood, cultured in vitro. The receptors were gathered from a human donor who had recovered from COVID-19.

J is TRBJ1-1 and V is TRBV2; no definite D call. CDR3 length equals 14 residues. Germline CDR1 SNHLY, CDR2 FYNNEI. The V end lost 3 bases, the J end lost 1 base, and 9 bases lay between the germline ends. CDR3 sequence reads: CASSEGWSNTEAFF. The CDR3 DNA reads TGTGCCAGCAGTGAGGGCTGGTCGAACACTGAAGCTTTCTTT.

This clonotype has only a few counts. In DNA, the CDR3 is TGCGCCAGCAGCCAAACAGATTACGGCTACACCTTC. As protein: CASSQTDYGYTF. This chain joins TRBV4-3 and TRBJ1-2; no definite D call. The germline V gene has CDR1 LGHNA and CDR2 YSLEER. V dropped 2 bases and J dropped 8 bases, with 9 bases sitting between them. This CDR3 spans 12 amino acids.

This clonotype is judged medium-sized. CDR3 region: CSAELETVRGYTF. DNA of the CDR3: TGCAGTGCTGAATTAGAGACGGTGCGGGGCTACACCTTC. V gene TRBV20-1 combines with J gene TRBJ1-2, with D uncertain. With 5 bases removed from V and 8 bases from J, the gap between germline ends came to 18 bases. This CDR3 has 13 residues. Germline lookup yields CDR1 DFQATT and CDR2 SNEGSKA (reference sequence).

CDR3 sequence (DNA): TGTGCCAGCAGCCCTGGTAGCAATCAGCCCCAGCATTTT. Amino acids: CASSPGSNQPQHF. The chain links TRBV6-1 to TRBJ1-5, with D unclear. Trimming removed 6 bases from V and 0 bases from J, with 6 bases in between. This CDR3 region has 13 residues. Germline CDR1 MNHNS, CDR2 SASEGT.

This chain connects TRBV28 to TRBJ1-6; 12 positions match TRBD1. Trimming cost V 6 bases and J 14 bases; bases outside gene matches: 11. The CDR3 spans 15 residues. CDR1 is MDHEN, CDR2 SYDVKM, per germline. CDR3 protein: CASSSGGTGGEALHF. The CDR3 DNA sequence: TGTGCCAGCAGCTCTGGGGGGACAGGGGGCGAGGCCCTCCACTTT.